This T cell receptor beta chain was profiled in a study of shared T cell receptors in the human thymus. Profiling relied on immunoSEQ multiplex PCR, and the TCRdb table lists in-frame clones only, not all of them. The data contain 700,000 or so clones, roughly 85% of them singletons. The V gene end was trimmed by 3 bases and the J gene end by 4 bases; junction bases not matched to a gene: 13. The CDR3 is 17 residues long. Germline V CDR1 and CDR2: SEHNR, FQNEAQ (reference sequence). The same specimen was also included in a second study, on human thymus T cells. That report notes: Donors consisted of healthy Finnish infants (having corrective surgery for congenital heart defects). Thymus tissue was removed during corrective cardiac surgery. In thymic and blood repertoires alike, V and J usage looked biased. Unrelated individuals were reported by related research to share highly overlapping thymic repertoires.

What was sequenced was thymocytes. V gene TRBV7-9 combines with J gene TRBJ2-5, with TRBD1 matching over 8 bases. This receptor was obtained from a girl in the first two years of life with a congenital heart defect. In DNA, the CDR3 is TGTGCCAGCAGCTTTGAATGGCGGGACAGGTCAGGAGAGACCCAGTACTTC. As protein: CASSFEWRDRSGETQYF.